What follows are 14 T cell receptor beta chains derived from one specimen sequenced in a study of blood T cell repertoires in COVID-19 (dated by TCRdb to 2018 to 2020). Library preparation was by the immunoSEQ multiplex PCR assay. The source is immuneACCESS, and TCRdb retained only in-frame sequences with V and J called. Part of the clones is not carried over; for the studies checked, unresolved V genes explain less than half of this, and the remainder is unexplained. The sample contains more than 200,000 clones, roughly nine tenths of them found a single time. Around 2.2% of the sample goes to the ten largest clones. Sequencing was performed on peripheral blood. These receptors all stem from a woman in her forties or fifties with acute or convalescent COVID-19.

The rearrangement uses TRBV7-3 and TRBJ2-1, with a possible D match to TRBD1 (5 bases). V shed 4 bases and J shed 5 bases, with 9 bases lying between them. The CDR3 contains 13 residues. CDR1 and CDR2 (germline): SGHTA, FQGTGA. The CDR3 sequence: CASSSDSHNEQFF. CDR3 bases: TGTGCCAGCAGCTCTGACAGCCACAATGAGCAGTTCTTC.

In DNA form, the CDR3 reads TGTGCCAGCAGCCTAAGACAGGGGAATCAGCCCCAGCATTTT. Translated: CASSLRQGNQPQHF. J is TRBJ1-5 and V is TRBV16, with 8 bases lining up with TRBD1. The V segment lost 4 bases and the J segment 4 bases; nucleotides outside the gene matches: 3. Looked up from germline, CDR1 is KGHSY and CDR2 is FQNENV. The length of the CDR3 is 14 residues.

This CDR3 reads CASSHWTDNTEAFF. In DNA form, the CDR3 reads TGTGCCAGCAGCCATTGGACAGATAACACTGAAGCTTTCTTT. The rearrangement links TRBV3-1 (or the pseudogene TRBV3-2) to TRBJ1-1; tentative D call: TRBD1 (6 bases). Trimming removed 3 bases from V and 2 bases from J, with 10 bases in between. This CDR3 is built from 14 residues. From germline, CDR1 is LGHDT and CDR2 YNNKEL (reference sequence).

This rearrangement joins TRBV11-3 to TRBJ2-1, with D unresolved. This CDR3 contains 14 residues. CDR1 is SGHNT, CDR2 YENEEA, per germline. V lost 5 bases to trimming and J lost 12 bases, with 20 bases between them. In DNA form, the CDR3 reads TGTGCCAGCAGCCCCAGCCCTGACACCAAACGGCAGTTCTTC. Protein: CASSPSPDTKRQFF. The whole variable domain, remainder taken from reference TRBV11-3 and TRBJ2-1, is EAGVVQSPRYKIIEKKQPVAFWCNPISGHNTLYWYLQNLGQGPELLIRYENEEAVDDSQLPKDRFSAERLKGVDSTLKIQPAELGDSAVYLCASSPSPDTKRQFFGPGTRLTVL.

The CDR3 nucleotides are TGTGCCAGCAGCTTAGTGGGCGGGCCGACCTACAATGAGCAGTTCTTC. It specifies CASSLVGGPTYNEQFF. The chain employs TRBV7-9 and TRBJ2-1; TRBD2 is a possible D gene (5 bases). The germline CDR1 and CDR2 sequences are SEHNR and FQNEAQ (reference sequence). V was cut by 1 base and J by 2 bases, with 12 bases left in between. The CDR3 has 16 residues.

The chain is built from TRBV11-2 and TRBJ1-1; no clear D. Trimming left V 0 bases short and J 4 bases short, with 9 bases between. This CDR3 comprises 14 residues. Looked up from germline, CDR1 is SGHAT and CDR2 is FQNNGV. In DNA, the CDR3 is TGTGCCAGCAGCTTAGACGGTAAGAGCACTGAAGCTTTCTTT. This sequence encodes CASSLDGKSTEAFF.

In DNA, the CDR3 is TGTGCCAGCAGCACCCAGACAGGGCTCACGGATACGCAGTATTTT. It is translated as CASSTQTGLTDTQYF. The chain links TRBV7-3 to TRBJ2-3, with 7 bases lining up with TRBD1. The CDR3 spans 15 residues. Per the germline V gene, CDR1 is SGHTA and CDR2 is FQGTGA. The J segment lost 6 bases and the V segment lost 5 bases, leaving 11 bases of the junction unmatched.

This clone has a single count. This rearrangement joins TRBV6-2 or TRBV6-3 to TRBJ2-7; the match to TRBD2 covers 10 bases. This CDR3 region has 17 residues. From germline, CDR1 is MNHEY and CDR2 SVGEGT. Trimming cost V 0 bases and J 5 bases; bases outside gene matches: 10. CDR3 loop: CASSYSTSGRRAHEQYF. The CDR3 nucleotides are TGTGCCAGCAGTTACTCGACTAGCGGGCGAAGAGCCCACGAGCAGTACTTC.

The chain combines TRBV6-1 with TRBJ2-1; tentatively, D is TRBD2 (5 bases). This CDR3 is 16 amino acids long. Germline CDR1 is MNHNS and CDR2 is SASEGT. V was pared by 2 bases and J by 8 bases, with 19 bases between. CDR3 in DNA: TGTGCCAGCAGTGAAATGGGGAGTCTAATTTCGGATGAGCAGTTCTTC. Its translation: CASSEMGSLISDEQFF.

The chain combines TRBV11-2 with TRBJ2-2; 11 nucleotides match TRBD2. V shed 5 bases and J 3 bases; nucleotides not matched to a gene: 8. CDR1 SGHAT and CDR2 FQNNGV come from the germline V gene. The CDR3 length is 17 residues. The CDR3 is CASSKRNSGGDTGELFF. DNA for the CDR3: TGTGCCAGCAGCAAGAGGAATAGCGGGGGGGACACCGGGGAGCTGTTTTTT. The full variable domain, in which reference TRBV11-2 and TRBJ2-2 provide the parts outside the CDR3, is EAGVAQSPRYKIIEKRQSVAFWCNPISGHATLYWYQQILGQGPKLLIQFQNNGVVDDSQLPKDRFSAERLKGVDSTLKIQPAKLEDSAVYLCASSKRNSGGDTGELFFGEGSRLTVL.

The CDR3 protein is CASSPGTTNEKLFF. CDR3 coding DNA: TGTGCCAGCAGTCCGGGGACAACTAATGAAAAACTGTTTTTT. V is TRBV27 and J is TRBJ1-4; D gene uncertain. Germline values: CDR1 MNHEY, CDR2 SMNVEV (reference sequence). CDR3 length: 14 amino acids. V was clipped by 5 bases and J by 0 bases, with 7 bases between them.

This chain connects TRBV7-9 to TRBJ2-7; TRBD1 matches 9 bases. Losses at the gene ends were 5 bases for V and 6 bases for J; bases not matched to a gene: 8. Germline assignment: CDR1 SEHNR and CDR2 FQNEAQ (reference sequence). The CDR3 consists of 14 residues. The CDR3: CASSRGTGNTEQYF. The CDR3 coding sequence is TGTGCCAGCAGCCGCGGGACAGGGAATACCGAGCAGTACTTC.

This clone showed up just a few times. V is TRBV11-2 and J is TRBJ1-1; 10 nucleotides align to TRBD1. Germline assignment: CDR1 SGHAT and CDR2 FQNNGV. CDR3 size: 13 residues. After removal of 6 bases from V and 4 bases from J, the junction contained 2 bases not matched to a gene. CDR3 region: CASSWTGGTEAFF. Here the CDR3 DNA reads TGTGCCAGCAGTTGGACAGGGGGCACTGAAGCTTTCTTT.

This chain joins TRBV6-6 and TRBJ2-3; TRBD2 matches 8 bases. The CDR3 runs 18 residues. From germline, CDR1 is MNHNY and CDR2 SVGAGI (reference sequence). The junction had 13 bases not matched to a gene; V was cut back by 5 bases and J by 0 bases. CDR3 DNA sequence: TGTGCCAGCAGTCTGGGGACTAGAAGTGCCCCTAGCACAGATACGCAGTATTTT. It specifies CASSLGTRSAPSTDTQYF.